These 14 T cell receptor beta chains share one sample of origin, sequenced in a study of cytotoxic CD8 clonotypes in ibrutinib-treated CLL. The repertoire was sequenced with immunoSEQ multiplex PCR; TCRdb's copy has only in-frame clones and lacks some. The sample has about 150,000 clones, approximately 80% seen once; the top ten hold approximately 5.1%. The starting material was PBMCs, obtained after 24 months of ibrutinib treatment. These receptors were collected from a human donor with chronic lymphocytic leukemia.

This chain links TRBV2 with TRBJ1-5; D remains unclear. Germline V gives CDR1 SNHLY, CDR2 FYNNEI. The CDR3 is 13 residues long. V was clipped by 5 bases and J by 4 bases, with 9 bases between them. Here the CDR3 reads CASSRGENQPQHF. The DNA for the CDR3 is TGTGCCAGCAGTAGAGGTGAAAATCAGCCCCAGCATTTT.

The chain is built from TRBV11-2 and TRBJ1-1, with D perhaps TRBD1 (5 bases). The CDR3 is made up of 18 amino acids. V lost 0 bases, J lost 6 bases, and 23 bases lay in between. Per the germline V gene, CDR1 is SGHAT and CDR2 is FQNNGV. CDR3 amino acids: CASSLDLSVEGRWAEAFF. The CDR3, as DNA: TGTGCCAGCAGCTTAGATCTAAGTGTTGAGGGGCGTTGGGCTGAAGCTTTCTTT.

The V call is TRBV20-1, the J call TRBJ1-2; D unclear. Germline V gene sequence: CDR1 DFQATT, CDR2 SNEGSKA (reference sequence). Trimming left V 5 bases short and J 4 bases short, with 5 bases between. The CDR3 runs to 10 residues. The CDR3, as DNA: TGCAGTGCTGCGGGCTATGGCTACACCTTC. Amino acids: CSAAGYGYTF.

J is TRBJ2-1 and V is TRBV5-5, with TRBD2 identical over 9 bases. The CDR3 runs 15 residues. With 0 bases clipped from V and 4 bases from J, the junction kept 2 bases outside the gene matches. CDR1 is SGHKS and CDR2 is YYEKEE in the germline V gene (reference sequence). In DNA, the CDR3 is TGTGCCAGCAGCTTGGAGCTAGCGGGATACAATGAGCAGTTCTTC. Translating gives CASSLELAGYNEQFF.

The chain employs TRBV10-3 and TRBJ1-2; 7 bases map to TRBD1. Germline CDR1 and CDR2: ENHRY and SYGVKD. The trim removed 4 bases at V and 8 bases at J, leaving 10 bases unmatched. CDR3 length: 14 amino acids. For the CDR3, the DNA is TGTGCCATCAGTGGGCCTCCGACAGGGTTGGGCTACACCTTC. This codes for CAISGPPTGLGYTF.

This chain uses TRBV18 with TRBJ1-4; D remains unclear. CDR1 is KGHSH, CDR2 LQKENI, per germline. CDR3 length: 13 amino acids. Between the trimmed V and J ends, which lost 2 bases and 3 bases, there was a span of 4 bases. CDR3 protein: CASSPVPNEKLFF. As DNA, the CDR3 is TGTGCCAGCTCACCAGTCCCTAATGAAAAACTGTTTTTT.

The chain recombines TRBV18 with TRBJ1-1; TRBD1 might be the D (6 bases). Germline assignment: CDR1 KGHSH and CDR2 LQKENI. Trimming took off 5 bases at V and 5 bases at J, with 9 bases between the two ends. The CDR3 has 12 residues. The CDR3: CASSSGQTEAFF. DNA for the CDR3: TGTGCCAGCTCATCTGGACAGACTGAAGCTTTCTTT.

The gene calls are TRBV5-1 and TRBJ2-7; 8 nucleotides line up with TRBD1. CDR3 length equals 13 residues. Germline CDR1 reads SGHRS; CDR2 reads YFSETQ. The ends lost 4 bases at V and 5 bases at J; junction bases unmatched: 5. The CDR3 here is CASSPQGANEQYF. The CDR3 DNA reads TGCGCCAGCAGCCCCCAGGGGGCCAACGAGCAGTACTTC. The variable domain in full, completed from reference TRBV5-1 and TRBJ2-7, reads KAGVTQTPRYLIKTRGQQVTLSCSPISGHRSVSWYQQTPGQGLQFLFEYFSETQRNKGNFPGRFSGRQFSNSRSEMNVSTLELGDSALYLCASSPQGANEQYFGPGTRLTVT.

The chain combines TRBV11-3 with TRBJ1-1; a possible D gene is TRBD1 (5 bases). Trimming cost V 8 bases and J 0 bases, with 10 bases left between them. The germline gives CDR1 SGHNT, CDR2 YENEEA. The CDR3 length is 13 residues. CDR3 bases: TGTGCCAGCCCGGGGGGGGTGAACACTGAAGCTTTCTTT. Encoded protein: CASPGGVNTEAFF.

The CDR3: CASSLGGGRETQYF. The CDR3 DNA reads as TGTGCCAGCAGCTTAGGGGGAGGGAGGGAGACCCAGTACTTC. This rearrangement joins TRBV11-2 to TRBJ2-5, with 7 bases matching TRBD2. V lost 1 base and J lost 5; bases outside the gene matches: 4. The CDR3 loop spans 14 amino acids. CDR1 is SGHAT and CDR2 is FQNNGV in the germline V gene.

The rearrangement joins TRBV11-2 to TRBJ2-1; possible D gene TRBD1, 6 bases. The CDR3 has 17 residues. The V and J ends lost 0 bases and 0 bases respectively, with 12 bases between them. Germline V gene lookup returns CDR1 SGHAT and CDR2 FQNNGV. CDR3 DNA: TGTGCCAGCAGCTTAGATCTAGGGACACTCTCCTACAATGAGCAGTTCTTC. Its protein is CASSLDLGTLSYNEQFF.

J is TRBJ2-1 and V is TRBV5-3, with TRBD2 matching 9 bases. TRBV5-3 is filed as an ORF, its function uncertain. The CDR3 runs to 15 residues. Trimming cost V 4 bases and J 3 bases; bases outside gene matches: 5. CDR3 in amino acids: CARSLGLANYNEQFF. Written as DNA, the CDR3 is TGTGCCAGAAGCCTTGGACTAGCGAACTACAATGAGCAGTTCTTC.

The chain recombines TRBV11-2 with TRBJ1-2; D gene uncertain. Germline CDR1 SGHAT, CDR2 FQNNGV. The CDR3 has 14 residues. V lost 3 bases and J 2 bases, leaving 10 bases between the germline ends. The CDR3: CASSFGPRNYGYTF. The DNA of the CDR3 is TGTGCCAGCAGCTTTGGACCGCGAAACTATGGCTACACCTTC.

This rearrangement joins TRBV10-3 to TRBJ1-5; unclear D gene. From germline, CDR1 is ENHRY and CDR2 SYGVKD. Trimming removed 2 bases at V and 2 bases at J, with 13 bases between. CDR3 length: 16 residues. CDR3 amino acids: CAISEGRPGGNQPQHF. CDR3 nucleotide sequence: TGTGCCATCAGTGAGGGCCGCCCTGGGGGCAATCAGCCCCAGCATTTT.